The source of this T cell receptor beta chain is a study of blood T cell repertoires in COVID-19. About the research overall: Sites in the United States, Italy and Spain provided acute and convalescent COVID-19 samples. T cells, B-cell-depleted T cells, or PBMCs supplied cDNA or gDNA.

Libraries were prepared by immunoSEQ multiplex PCR; TCRdb keeps only in-frame clonotypes and omits some of them. The table lists over 600,000 clones, 80% to 90% of them singletons, with under 0.3% in the top ten. Germline loops: CDR1 SGHTA, CDR2 FQGNSA. CDR3 length equals 15 residues. J was trimmed by 2 bases and V by 6 bases; bases with no gene match: 7. This receptor was identified in a woman younger than 30 with acute or convalescent COVID-19. The genes are TRBV7-2 and TRBJ2-3; TRBD2 matches at 8 bases. The specimen sequenced was peripheral blood. CDR3 region: CASRPIAGYTDTQYF. CDR3 DNA: TGTGCCAGCAGACCCATAGCGGGGTACACAGATACGCAGTATTTT. The full variable domain, rest sourced from reference TRBV7-2 and TRBJ2-3, is GAGVSQSPSNKVTEKGKDVELRCDPISGHTALYWYRQSLGQGLEFLIYFQGNSAPDKSGLPSDRFSAERTGGSVSTLTIQRTQQEDSAVYLCASRPIAGYTDTQYFGPGTRLTVL.